The clone carrying this T cell receptor beta chain was seen more than once but under ten times. Profiled with immunoSEQ multiplex PCR; TCRdb holds only in-frame clones, not every one. The data contain roughly 120,000 clones, roughly 83% of them singletons. The data were obtained in a study of PD-L1 blockade in urothelial cancer. Study summary: Chemotherapy regimens numbering 0 to 3 had been given to patients.

Germline V CDR1 and CDR2: LGHNA, YNFKEQ. V was clipped by 0 bases and J by 6 bases, with 19 bases between them. This CDR3 is built from 17 residues. Time point indicated: pretreatment peripheral blood. Each patient contributed between 1 and 8 total time points of blood mononuclear cells, pretreatment and during treatment. The receptor's source is a man aged 50-59 years with urothelial cancer. Sequenced here: PBMCs, sampled around atezolizumab (anti-PD-L1) treatment. The V call is TRBV4-2, the J call TRBJ2-3; perhaps TRBD2 as D (7 bases). The chain's CDR3 is CASSQDSFGGAADTQYF. The CDR3, as DNA: TGTGCCAGCAGCCAAGATTCGTTTGGGGGGGCGGCGGATACGCAGTATTTT.